One and the same sample provided the 11 T cell receptor beta chains below, sequenced in a study of blood T cells in healthy people across ages. A sample-barcoded 5' primer and a J-beta primer mix were used in a second PCR of about 6 to 12 cycles. TCRdb re-called the 5' RACE reads with MiXCR, one entry per CDR3 protein. The table shows more than 700,000 distinct CDR3 sequences, with 35% to 60% occurring only once. The source material was blood. These receptors came from an elderly man in good health.

This clonotype was found a few times. The chain is built from TRBV6-5 and TRBJ2-6; maybe TRBD2 (6 bases). Trimming shortened V by 6 bases and J by 6 bases, and 15 bases separated the two germline ends. Germline CDR1 reads MNHEY; CDR2 reads SVGAGI. CDR3 length: 15 residues. The CDR3 DNA reads TGTGCCAGCAGGGCGTCGGGGGAAGTGGCCAACGTCCTGACTTTC. It yields the protein CASRASGEVANVLTF.

The rearrangement joins TRBV5-1 to TRBJ1-1; TRBD1 matches 7 bases. Trimming cost V 4 bases and J 6 bases; bases outside gene matches: 9. The germline CDR1 and CDR2 sequences are SGHRS and YFSETQ. CDR3 length: 14 amino acids. Here the CDR3 reads CASSPNTGVAEAFF. DNA of the CDR3: TGCGCCAGCAGCCCAAACACAGGGGTCGCTGAAGCTTTCTTT. The entire variable domain, with the rest obtained from reference TRBV5-1 and TRBJ1-1, is as follows: KAGVTQTPRYLIKTRGQQVTLSCSPISGHRSVSWYQQTPGQGLQFLFEYFSETQRNKGNFPGRFSGRQFSNSRSEMNVSTLELGDSALYLCASSPNTGVAEAFFGQGTRLTVV.

The count of this clonotype is one. The chain couples TRBV6-1 to TRBJ2-1; the D call may be TRBD1 or TRBD2 (6 bases each). The germline V gene encodes CDR1 MNHNS and CDR2 SASEGT. Between the trimmed V and J ends, which lost 2 bases and 11 bases, there was a span of 13 bases. There are 13 residues in the CDR3. CDR3 sequence reads: CASSESRGEKQFF. The DNA of the CDR3 is TGTGCCAGCAGTGAAAGTAGGGGGGAGAAGCAGTTCTTC.

This clonotype turned up a few times. V is TRBV7-2 and J is TRBJ2-5, with 10 bases matching TRBD1. Looked up from germline, CDR1 is SGHTA and CDR2 is FQGNSA. Trimming cost V 4 bases and J 6 bases; bases outside gene matches: 5. This CDR3 is built from 14 residues. CDR3 region: CASSSGQGPKTQYF. In DNA, the CDR3 is TGTGCCAGCAGCTCGGGACAGGGGCCGAAGACCCAGTACTTC.

This clonotype appeared a few times. The rearrangement uses TRBV7-2 and TRBJ2-1, with 8 bases matching TRBD2. Losses at the gene ends were 1 base for V and 10 bases for J; bases not matched to a gene: 12. The CDR3 contains 16 residues. The germline gives CDR1 SGHTA, CDR2 FQGNSA. CDR3 residues: CASSLGHSGSTREQFF. For the CDR3, the DNA is TGTGCCAGCAGCTTAGGCCACAGCGGGAGCACCCGGGAGCAGTTCTTC.

The gene calls are TRBV20-1 and TRBJ2-7; D not resolved. The V gene lost 3 bases and the J gene lost 2 bases, with 17 bases spanning the gap. This CDR3 is built from 15 residues. CDR1 and CDR2 from the germline V gene are DFQATT and SNEGSKA (reference sequence). CDR3: CSARAGSGLAYEQYF. Written as DNA, the CDR3 is TGCAGTGCTAGGGCCGGTTCGGGCCTGGCCTACGAGCAGTACTTC.

This chain connects TRBV10-1 to TRBJ2-1; 11 nucleotides match TRBD1. The CDR3 sequence is 15 residues long. The germline V gene has CDR1 WNHNN and CDR2 SYGVQD (reference sequence). Trimming cost V 6 bases and J 7 bases; bases outside gene matches: 8. The chain's CDR3 is CASSPGTGGQNEQFF. The CDR3 DNA reads as TGCGCCAGCAGCCCCGGGACAGGGGGTCAAAATGAGCAGTTCTTC.

This clonotype was seen repeatedly, ten times or more. The V gene is TRBV4-3, the J gene TRBJ2-1; TRBD2 might be the D (6 bases). The germline V gene encodes CDR1 LGHNA and CDR2 YSLEER. Trimming took off 0 bases at V and 1 base at J, with 10 bases between the two ends. This CDR3 is 16 amino acids long. This CDR3 reads CASSQDRSGSYNEQFF. The CDR3 bases are TGCGCCAGCAGCCAAGATCGTAGCGGATCCTACAATGAGCAGTTCTTC.

This clonotype has a count of ten or more. The chain joins TRBV25-1 to TRBJ2-1; possibly TRBD2 for D (7 bases). The CDR3 contains 22 residues. Germline CDR1 and CDR2: MGHDK and SYGVNS. V lost 3 bases to trimming and J lost 4 bases, with 34 bases between them. The CDR3 loop is CASSDATGRGGPSGFAYNEQFF. The CDR3 nucleotides read TGTGCCAGCAGTGATGCCACAGGGAGGGGAGGACCATCTGGTTTCGCGTACAATGAGCAGTTCTTC.

The table lists this clonotype with a few counts. V gene TRBV24-1 combines with J gene TRBJ2-7; 14 nucleotides line up with TRBD2. Germline V gene sequence: CDR1 KGHDR, CDR2 SFDVKD. V shed 4 bases and J 5 bases; nucleotides not matched to a gene: 12. The CDR3 length is 18 residues. The CDR3 region is CATSDQPTGTSGSNEQYF. Written as DNA, the CDR3 is TGTGCCACCAGTGACCAACCCACCGGGACTAGCGGGAGCAACGAGCAGTACTTC.

The CDR3 sequence is CASSQTHTKQYF. CDR3 sequence (DNA): TGTGCCAGCAGTCAAACCCACACAAAGCAGTACTTC. The chain links TRBV28 to TRBJ2-5; no firm D call. The length of the CDR3 is 12 residues. The V gene's germline CDR1 is MDHEN and CDR2 SYDVKM. Trimming took off 5 bases at V and 11 bases at J, with 15 bases between the two ends.